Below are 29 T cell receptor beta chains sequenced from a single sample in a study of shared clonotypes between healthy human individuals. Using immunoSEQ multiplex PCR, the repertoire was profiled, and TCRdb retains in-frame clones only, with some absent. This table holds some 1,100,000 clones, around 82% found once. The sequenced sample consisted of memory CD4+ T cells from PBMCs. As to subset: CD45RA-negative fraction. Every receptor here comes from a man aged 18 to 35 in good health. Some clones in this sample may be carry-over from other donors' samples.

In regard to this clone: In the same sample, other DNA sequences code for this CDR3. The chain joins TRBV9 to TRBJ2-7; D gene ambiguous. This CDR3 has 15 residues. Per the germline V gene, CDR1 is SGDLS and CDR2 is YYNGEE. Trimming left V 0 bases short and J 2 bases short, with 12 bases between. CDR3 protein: CASSVDGRTTYEQYF. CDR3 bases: TGTGCCAGCAGCGTAGACGGACGAACAACCTACGAGCAGTACTTC.

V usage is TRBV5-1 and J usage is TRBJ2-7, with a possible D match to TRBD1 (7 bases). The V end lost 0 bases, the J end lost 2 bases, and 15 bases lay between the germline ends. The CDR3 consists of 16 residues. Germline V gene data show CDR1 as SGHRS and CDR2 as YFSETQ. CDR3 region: CASSLAPGRGAYEQYF. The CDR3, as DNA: TGCGCCAGCAGCTTGGCCCCCGGCAGGGGGGCCTACGAGCAGTACTTC.

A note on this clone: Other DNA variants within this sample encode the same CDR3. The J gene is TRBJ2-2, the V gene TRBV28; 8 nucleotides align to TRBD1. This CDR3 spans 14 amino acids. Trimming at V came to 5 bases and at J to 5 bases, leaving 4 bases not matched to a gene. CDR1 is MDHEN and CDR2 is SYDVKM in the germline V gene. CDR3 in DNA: TGTGCCAGCAGTCCAGGGGGCTCGACCGGGGAGCTGTTTTTT. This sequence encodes CASSPGGSTGELFF.

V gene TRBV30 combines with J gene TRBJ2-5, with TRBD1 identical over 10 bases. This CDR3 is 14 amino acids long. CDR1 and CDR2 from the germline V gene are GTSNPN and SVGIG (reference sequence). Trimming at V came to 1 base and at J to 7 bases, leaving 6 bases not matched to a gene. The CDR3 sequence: CAWSEGQGIGTQYF. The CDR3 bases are TGTGCCTGGAGTGAGGGACAGGGGATAGGGACCCAGTACTTC.

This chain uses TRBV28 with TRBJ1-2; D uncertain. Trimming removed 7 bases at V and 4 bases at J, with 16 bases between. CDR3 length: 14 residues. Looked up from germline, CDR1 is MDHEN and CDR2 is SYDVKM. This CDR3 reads CASIRPSSGYGYTF. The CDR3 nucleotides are TGTGCCAGCATCCGGCCGTCCTCCGGCTATGGCTACACCTTC.

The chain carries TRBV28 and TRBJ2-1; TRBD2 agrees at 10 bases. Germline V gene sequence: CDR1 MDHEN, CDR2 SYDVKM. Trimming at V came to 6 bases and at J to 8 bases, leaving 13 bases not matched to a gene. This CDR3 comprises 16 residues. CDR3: CASSVAGLAGVDEQFF. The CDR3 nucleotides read TGTGCCAGCAGCGTCGCCGGGCTAGCGGGAGTTGATGAGCAGTTCTTC.

Here the CDR3 reads CASSLRRHEQFF. The DNA of the CDR3 is TGCGCCAGCAGCCTCCGTAGGCATGAGCAGTTCTTC. The chain joins TRBV5-1 to TRBJ2-1; D remains ambiguous. CDR3 size: 12 residues. Germline CDR1 is SGHRS and CDR2 is YFSETQ. Trimming took 4 bases from V and 8 from J, leaving 10 bases between them.

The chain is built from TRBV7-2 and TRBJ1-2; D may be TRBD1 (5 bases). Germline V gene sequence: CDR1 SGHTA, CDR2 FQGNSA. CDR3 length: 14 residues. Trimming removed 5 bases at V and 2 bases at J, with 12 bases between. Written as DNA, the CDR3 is TGTGCCAGCAGCCCCACCAGGGTGAACTATGGCTACACCTTC. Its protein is CASSPTRVNYGYTF.

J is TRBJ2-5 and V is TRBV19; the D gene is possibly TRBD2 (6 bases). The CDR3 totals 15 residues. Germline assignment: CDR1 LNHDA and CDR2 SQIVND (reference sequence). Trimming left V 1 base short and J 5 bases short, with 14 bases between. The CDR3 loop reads CASSIGGRTGETQYF. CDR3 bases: TGTGCCAGTAGTATAGGAGGGAGGACGGGTGAGACCCAGTACTTC.

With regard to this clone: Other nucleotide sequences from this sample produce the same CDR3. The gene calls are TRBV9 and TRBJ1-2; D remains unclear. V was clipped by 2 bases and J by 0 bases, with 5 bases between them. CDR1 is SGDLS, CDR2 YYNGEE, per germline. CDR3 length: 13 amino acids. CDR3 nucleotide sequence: TGTGCCAGCAGCGTCGATGCTAACTATGGCTACACCTTC. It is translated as CASSVDANYGYTF.

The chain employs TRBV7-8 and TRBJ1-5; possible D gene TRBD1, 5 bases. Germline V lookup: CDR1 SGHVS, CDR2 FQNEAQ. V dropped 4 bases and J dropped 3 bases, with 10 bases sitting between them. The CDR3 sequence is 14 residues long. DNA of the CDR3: TGTGCCAGCAGCTCAAGACAGACCAATCAGCCCCAGCATTTT. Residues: CASSSRQTNQPQHF.

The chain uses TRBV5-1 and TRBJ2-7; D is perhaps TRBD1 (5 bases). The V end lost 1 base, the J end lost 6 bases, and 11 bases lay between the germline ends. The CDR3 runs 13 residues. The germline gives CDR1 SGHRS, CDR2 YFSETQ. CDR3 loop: CASSLQGFAEQYF. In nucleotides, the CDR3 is TGCGCCAGCAGCTTGCAGGGTTTCGCCGAGCAGTACTTC. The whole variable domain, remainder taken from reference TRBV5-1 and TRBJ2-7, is KAGVTQTPRYLIKTRGQQVTLSCSPISGHRSVSWYQQTPGQGLQFLFEYFSETQRNKGNFPGRFSGRQFSNSRSEMNVSTLELGDSALYLCASSLQGFAEQYFGPGTRLTVT.

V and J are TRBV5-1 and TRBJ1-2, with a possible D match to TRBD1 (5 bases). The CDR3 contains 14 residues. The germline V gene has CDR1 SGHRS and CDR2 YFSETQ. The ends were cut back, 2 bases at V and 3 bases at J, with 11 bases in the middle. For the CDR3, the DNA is TGCGCCAGCAGCTTCTCCGGGACGGACTATGGCTACACCTTC. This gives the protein CASSFSGTDYGYTF.

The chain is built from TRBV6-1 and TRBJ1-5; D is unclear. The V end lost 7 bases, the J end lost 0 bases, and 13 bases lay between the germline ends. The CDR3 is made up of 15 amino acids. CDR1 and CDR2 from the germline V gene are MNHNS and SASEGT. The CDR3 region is CASIREEYSNQPQHF. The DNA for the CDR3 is TGTGCCAGCATTCGGGAGGAGTATAGCAATCAGCCCCAGCATTTT.

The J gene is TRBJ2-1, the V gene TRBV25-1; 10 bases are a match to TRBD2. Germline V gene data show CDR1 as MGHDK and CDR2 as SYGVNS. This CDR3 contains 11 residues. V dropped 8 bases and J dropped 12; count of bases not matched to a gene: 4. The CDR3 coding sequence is TGTGCCAGCGAGCTAGCGGGAGTGCAGTTCTTC. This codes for CASELAGVQFF.

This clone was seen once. Here the CDR3 DNA reads TGCAGTGCCGCGGGTCGTTACACCTTC. As protein: CSAAGRYTF. The genes are TRBV20-1 and TRBJ1-2; unclear D gene. Germline loops: CDR1 DFQATT, CDR2 SNEGSKA (reference sequence). V shed 6 bases and J shed 11 bases, with 10 bases lying between them. The CDR3 totals 9 residues.

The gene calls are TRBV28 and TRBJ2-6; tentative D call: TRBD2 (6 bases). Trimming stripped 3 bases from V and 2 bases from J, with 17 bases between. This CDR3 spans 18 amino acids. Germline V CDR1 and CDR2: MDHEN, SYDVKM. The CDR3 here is CASSFMSWTGAGANVLTF. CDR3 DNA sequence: TGTGCCAGCAGTTTTATGTCTTGGACGGGGGCTGGGGCCAACGTCCTGACTTTC. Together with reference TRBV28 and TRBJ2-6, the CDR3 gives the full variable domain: DVKVTQSSRYLVKRTGEKVFLECVQDMDHENMFWYRQDPGLGLRLIYFSYDVKMKEKGDIPEGYSVSREKKERFSLILESASTNQTSMYLCASSFMSWTGAGANVLTFGAGSRLTVL.

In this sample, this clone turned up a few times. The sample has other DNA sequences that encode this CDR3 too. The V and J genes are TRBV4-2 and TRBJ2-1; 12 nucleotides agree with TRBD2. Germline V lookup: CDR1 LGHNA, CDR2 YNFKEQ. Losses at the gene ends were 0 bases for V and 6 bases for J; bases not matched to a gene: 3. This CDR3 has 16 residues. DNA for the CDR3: TGTGCCAGCAGCCAAGATGAACTAGCGGGAGGCAATGAGCAGTTCTTC. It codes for CASSQDELAGGNEQFF.

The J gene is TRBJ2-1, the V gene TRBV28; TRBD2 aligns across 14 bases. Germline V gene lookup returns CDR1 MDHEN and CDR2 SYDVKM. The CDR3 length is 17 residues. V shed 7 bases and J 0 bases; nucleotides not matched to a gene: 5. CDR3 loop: CASTGTSGGPSYNEQFF. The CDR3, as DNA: TGTGCCAGCACCGGGACTAGCGGGGGTCCCTCCTACAATGAGCAGTTCTTC.

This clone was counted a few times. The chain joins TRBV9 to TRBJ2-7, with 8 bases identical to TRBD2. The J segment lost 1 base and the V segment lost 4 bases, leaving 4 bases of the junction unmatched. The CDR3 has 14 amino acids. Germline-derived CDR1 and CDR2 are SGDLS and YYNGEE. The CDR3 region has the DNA TGTGCCAGCAGCACCGGGGGGGATTCCTACGAGCAGTACTTC. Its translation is CASSTGGDSYEQYF.

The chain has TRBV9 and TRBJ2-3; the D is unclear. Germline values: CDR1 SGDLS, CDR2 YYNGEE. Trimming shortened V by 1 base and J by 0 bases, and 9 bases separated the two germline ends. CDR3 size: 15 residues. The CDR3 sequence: CASSVSLRSTDTQYF. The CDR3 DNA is TGTGCCAGCAGCGTATCGTTGCGGAGCACAGATACGCAGTATTTT.

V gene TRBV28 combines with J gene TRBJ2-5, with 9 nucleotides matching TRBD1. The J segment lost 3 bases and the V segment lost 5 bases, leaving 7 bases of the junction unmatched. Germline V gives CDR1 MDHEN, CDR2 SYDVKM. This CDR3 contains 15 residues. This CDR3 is CASSGTGWEEETQYF. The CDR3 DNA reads TGTGCCAGCAGTGGGACAGGGTGGGAAGAAGAGACCCAGTACTTC. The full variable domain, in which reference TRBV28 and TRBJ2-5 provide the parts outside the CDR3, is DVKVTQSSRYLVKRTGEKVFLECVQDMDHENMFWYRQDPGLGLRLIYFSYDVKMKEKGDIPEGYSVSREKKERFSLILESASTNQTSMYLCASSGTGWEEETQYFGPGTRLLVL.

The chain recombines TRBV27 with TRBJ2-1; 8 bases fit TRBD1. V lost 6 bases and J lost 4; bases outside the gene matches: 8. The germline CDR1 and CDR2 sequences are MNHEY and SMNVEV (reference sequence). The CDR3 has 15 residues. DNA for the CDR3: TGTGCCAGCAGACAGGACAGGGAGCTTTACAATGAGCAGTTCTTC. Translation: CASRQDRELYNEQFF.

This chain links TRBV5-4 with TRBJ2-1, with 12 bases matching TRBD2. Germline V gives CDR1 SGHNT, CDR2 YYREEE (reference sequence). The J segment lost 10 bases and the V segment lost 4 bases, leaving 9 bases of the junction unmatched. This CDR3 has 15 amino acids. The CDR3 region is CASSAGGLAGSEQFF. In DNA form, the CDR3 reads TGTGCCAGCAGCGCCGGCGGACTAGCGGGATCGGAGCAGTTCTTC.

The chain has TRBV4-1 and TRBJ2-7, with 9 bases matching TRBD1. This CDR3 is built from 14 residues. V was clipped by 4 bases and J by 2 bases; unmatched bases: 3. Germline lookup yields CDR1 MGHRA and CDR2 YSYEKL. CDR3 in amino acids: CASSRDRVTYEQYF. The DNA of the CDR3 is TGCGCCAGCAGCCGGGACAGGGTTACCTACGAGCAGTACTTC.

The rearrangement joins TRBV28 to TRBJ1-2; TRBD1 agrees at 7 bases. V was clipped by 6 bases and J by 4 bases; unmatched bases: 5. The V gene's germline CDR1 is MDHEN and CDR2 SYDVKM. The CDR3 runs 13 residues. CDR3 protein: CASRSQGSYGYTF. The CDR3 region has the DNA TGTGCCAGCAGATCACAGGGGAGCTATGGCTACACCTTC.

The CDR3 DNA reads TGTGCCAGCAGCCCGGACCCCCTGTACGAGCAGTACTTC. Amino acids: CASSPDPLYEQYF. The chain carries TRBV7-9 and TRBJ2-7; D gene unclear. The germline V and J ends were trimmed by 5 bases and 4 bases, with 12 bases remaining between them. The CDR3 contains 13 residues. The germline CDR1 and CDR2 sequences are SEHNR and FQNEAQ (reference sequence). Together with reference TRBV7-9 and TRBJ2-7, the CDR3 gives the full variable domain: DTGVSQNPRHKITKRGQNVTFRCDPISEHNRLYWYRQTLGQGPEFLTYFQNEAQLEKSRLLSDRFSAERPKGSFSTLEIQRTEQGDSAMYLCASSPDPLYEQYFGPGTRLTVT.

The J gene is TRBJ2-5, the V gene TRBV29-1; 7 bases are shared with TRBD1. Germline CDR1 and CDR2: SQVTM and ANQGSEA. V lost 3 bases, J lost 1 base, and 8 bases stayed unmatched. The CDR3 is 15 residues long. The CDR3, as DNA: TGCAGCGTTGATGTGGGGGACAGTGCCCAAGAGACCCAGTACTTC. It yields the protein CSVDVGDSAQETQYF.

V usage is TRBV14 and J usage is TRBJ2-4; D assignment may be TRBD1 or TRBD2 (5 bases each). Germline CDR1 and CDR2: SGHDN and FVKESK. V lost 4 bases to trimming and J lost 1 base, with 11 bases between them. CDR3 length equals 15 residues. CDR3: CASSPLEGAKNIQYF. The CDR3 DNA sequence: TGTGCCAGCAGCCCTTTAGAGGGGGCCAAAAACATTCAGTACTTC.